The TCR beta chain described here comes from a study of T cell responses to AZD1222 COVID-19 vaccine (dated by TCRdb to about 2021). For context, the study as a whole: A total of about 240 trial participants underwent TCR sequencing, of whom roughly 210 received two doses of AZD1222 and about 25 received two doses of the MenACWY control vaccine. Enrollment into the trials was organized by age into subgroups of 18-55, 56-69 and 70-plus years, and those subgroups contained roughly 160, 29 and 62 TCR-sequenced participants, respectively.

The meaning of the sample's time point label: about 28 days (+/-7) after the second vaccine dose. Because spike-specific TCR depth and breadth did not differ between the two schedules, AZD1222 recipients who got a second dose at roughly 4 weeks were pooled with those who got a second dose at roughly 12 weeks. Vaccinee samples were obtained from the UK trials COV001 and COV002, which included a single-blind randomized controlled phase 2/3 trial of AZD1222 (ChAdOx1 nCoV-19) in healthy adults. Trial participant PBMC samples were collected at day 0 and day 28 after the second dose for TCRbeta chain sequencing. What the research found in general, with its limitations: Only a handful of AZD1222 recipients were SARS-CoV-2 seropositive at baseline, limiting conclusions about previously exposed vaccinees. A significant rise in spike-specific TCR breadth and depth was observed after two AZD1222 doses relative to day 0 and relative to MenACWY recipients. Participants were mostly white British and included more females than males, and it was suggested by the authors that clonal diversity may have been underestimated. Because no day 14 peak-response samples were available, repertoires were characterized only after the peak T cell response. The vaccine-associated CD4 TCRs covered the entire spike protein, and the dominant responses fell in regions 160-218 and 743-854. Reportedly, almost half of the unique spike-specific TCRs recognized epitopes lying outside the regions that are mutated in the B.1.351 and B.1.1.7 variants. The 56-69-year group was small, and its depth increase did not reach significance, likely because of low power.

V is cut by 2 bases and J by 8 bases, and the space between the germline ends is 12 bases. The germline V gene encodes CDR1 SGHAT and CDR2 FQNNGV. Its CDR3 holds 13 amino acids, cysteine through phenylalanine. Here the CDR3 DNA is all that survives: 39 bases in frame from base 1. The CDR3 regions of human TCRbeta chains were analyzed by immunosequencing. In the original analysis: TCRs in the repertoires were matched against a reference library of SARS-CoV-2-specific TCRs that had been generated with the MIRA antigen-specificity platform. Breadth meant the fraction of unique TCRs that were SARS-CoV-2-associated, whereas depth meant the fraction of total T cells that were SARS-CoV-2-associated. Using the MIRA data, every spike-specific TCR was mapped to the spike region that the TCR reacted to and assigned to either a CD4 or a CD8 class. Log10-transformed breadth and depth values were compared by one-way ANOVA with Sidak's multiple comparisons tests. TCRdb stores this immuneACCESS table with in-frame sequences only. Part of the clones is absent; in the studies checked, under half of the shortfall reflects unresolved V genes, and no reason is known for the rest. D and trimming come from the DNA, and the V and J calls and clone size come from that table. The sample table lists about 150,000 clones, approximately 87% of them with a count of one. The ten most abundant clones make up just over 9% of the sample.

About this clone: Its antigen has not been determined. No base qualities exist here, and no much larger clone lies one base off it.

The TCR was taken from an adult who received the AZD1222 COVID-19 vaccine. Sequences were derived from peripheral blood, sampled 28 days after the second AZD1222 dose. The chain was built from TRBV11-2 and TRBJ1-1, with a weak D call of TRBD1 (6 bases match). CDR3 region: CASSLPDRLEAFF. The nucleotides read TGTGCCAGCAGCTTACCCGACAGGCTCGAAGCTTTCTTT.